Presented here are 2 T cell receptor beta chains from one specimen sequenced in a study of T cells after yellow fever vaccination. TCRdb processed the 5' RACE reads anew with MiXCR; each CDR3 protein has one entry. The data hold 170,000 or so distinct CDR3 sequences, with roughly 6.4% observed a single time. The sequencing here drew on CD4+ T cells sorted from PBMCs, taken on the day of the first yellow fever vaccination. These receptors were taken from a man younger than 30 who received the YFV17D yellow fever vaccine.

The chain has TRBV19 and TRBJ2-1; 7 bases align to TRBD2. Germline values: CDR1 LNHDA, CDR2 SQIVND (reference sequence). V was clipped by 0 bases and J by 9 bases; unmatched bases: 5. The CDR3 runs 14 residues. The CDR3 sequence is CASSIEGGNSEQFF. CDR3 sequence (DNA): TGTGCCAGTAGTATAGAGGGGGGGAACAGTGAGCAGTTCTTC. The variable domain in full, with the rest retrieved from reference TRBV19 and TRBJ2-1, is DGGITQSPKYLFRKEGQNVTLSCEQNLNHDAMYWYRQDPGQGLRLIYYSQIVNDFQKGDIAEGYSVSREKKESFPLTVTSAQKNPTAFYLCASSIEGGNSEQFFGPGTRLTVL.

The chain links TRBV6-2 or TRBV6-3 to TRBJ2-7, with D hard to call. V dropped 8 bases and J dropped 0 bases, with 8 bases sitting between them. CDR3 length: 12 residues. Per germline, CDR1 MNHEY and CDR2 SVGEGT. This chain's CDR3 is CASGRSSYEQYV. As DNA, the CDR3 is TGTGCCAGCGGAAGGAGCTCCTACGAGCAGTACGTC.